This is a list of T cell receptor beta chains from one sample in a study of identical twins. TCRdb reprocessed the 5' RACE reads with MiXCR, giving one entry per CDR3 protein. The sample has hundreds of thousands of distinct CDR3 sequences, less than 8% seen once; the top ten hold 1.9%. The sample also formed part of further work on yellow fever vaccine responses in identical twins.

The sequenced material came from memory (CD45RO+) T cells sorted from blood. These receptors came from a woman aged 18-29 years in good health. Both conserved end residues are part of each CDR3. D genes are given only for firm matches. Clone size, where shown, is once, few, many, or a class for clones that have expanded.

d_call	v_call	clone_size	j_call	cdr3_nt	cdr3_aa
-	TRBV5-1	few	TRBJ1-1	TGCGCCAGCAGCTTGGCCGTGGGTAGTTTCACTGAAGCTTTCTTT	CASSLAVGSFTEAFF
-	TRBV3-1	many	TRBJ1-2	TGTGCCAGCAGCCAAGACTCAGGGAGGTTGGAGTACACCTTC	CASSQDSGRLEYTF
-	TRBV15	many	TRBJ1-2	TGTGCCACCAGCAGAGAATTCGTCTATGGCTACACCTTC	CATSREFVYGYTF
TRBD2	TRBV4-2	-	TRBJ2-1	TGTGCCAGCAGCCAAAAAGCTAGCGGGGCTAACAATGAGCAGTTCTTC	CASSQKASGANNEQFF
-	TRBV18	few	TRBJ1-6	TGTGCCAGCTCACGGAGGGACGATTCACCCCTCCACTTT	CASSRRDDSPLHF
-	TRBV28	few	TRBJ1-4	TGTGCCAGCAGCTCCGAGGGGAGAGTCGATGAAAAACTGTTTTTT	CASSSEGRVDEKLFF
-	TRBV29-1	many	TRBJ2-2	TGCAGCGTTGTCCCCGCCGGCTACACCGGGGAGCTGTTTTTT	CSVVPAGYTGELFF
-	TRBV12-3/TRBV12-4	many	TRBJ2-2	TGTGCCAGCAGTTTAGCAGGGGCGAACACCGGGGAGCTGTTTTTT	CASSLAGANTGELFF
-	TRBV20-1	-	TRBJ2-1	TGCAGTGCGGATCCTGCCAAGAGCTCCTACAATGAGCAGTTCTTC	CSADPAKSSYNEQFF
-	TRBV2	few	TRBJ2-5	TGTGCCAGCAGTGAAGTTGGGGTTCCCCCCGAGACCCAGTACTTC	CASSEVGVPPETQYF
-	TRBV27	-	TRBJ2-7	TGTGCCAGCAGGACAGGTCCCTACGAGCAGTCCTTC	CASRTGPYEQSF
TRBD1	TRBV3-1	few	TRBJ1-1	TGTGCCAGCAGCCCTACGTCACCCGGGACAGGGATGAACACTGAAGCTTTCTTT	CASSPTSPGTGMNTEAFF
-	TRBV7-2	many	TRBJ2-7	TGTGCCAGCAGCCCGACTAGAGTCTACGAGCAGTACTTC	CASSPTRVYEQYF
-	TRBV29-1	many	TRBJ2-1	TGCAGCGTCTTATTGTCAGGGGCCAATGAGCAGTTCTTC	CSVLLSGANEQFF
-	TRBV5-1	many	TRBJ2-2	TGCGCCAGCAGCACGGACGGCTGGGGGGCAGGGGAGCTGTTTTTT	CASSTDGWGAGELFF
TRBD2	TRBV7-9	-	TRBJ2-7	TGTGCCAGCAGCCGTACCTTACTAGCGGGAAGCTCCTACGAGCAGTACTTC	CASSRTLLAGSSYEQYF
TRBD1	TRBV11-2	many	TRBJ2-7	TGTGCCAGCAGCTGGACTACGGGACAGGGGAGGATGTCCTACGAGCAGTACTTC	CASSWTTGQGRMSYEQYF
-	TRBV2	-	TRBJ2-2	TGTGCCAGCAGTGAAAGTAGGGGCGCCGGGGAGCTGTTTTTT	CASSESRGAGELFF
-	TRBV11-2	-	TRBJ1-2	TGTGCCAGCAGCTTACTTCGCGACAGGTCTAACTATGGCTACACCTTC	CASSLLRDRSNYGYTF
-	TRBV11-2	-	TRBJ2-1	TGTGCCAGCAGCTCCCTCCCATCCTACAATGAGCAGTTCTTC	CASSSLPSYNEQFF
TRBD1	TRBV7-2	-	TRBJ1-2	TGTGCCAGCAGCTTAGTGGGGACAGGGGCCCCCCTCCATGGCTACACCTTC	CASSLVGTGAPLHGYTF
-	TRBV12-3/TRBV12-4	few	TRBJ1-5	TGTGCCAGCAGTTACGGGGTCGGCCAGCCCCAGCATTTT	CASSYGVGQPQHF
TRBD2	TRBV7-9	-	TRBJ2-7	TGTGCCAGCAGCTTATTCGCGGGACTAGCAGCCTACGAGCAGTACTTC	CASSLFAGLAAYEQYF
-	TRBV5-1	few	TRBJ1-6	TGCGCCAGCAGCTTGGGTAGGGGTGATTCACCCCTCCACTTT	CASSLGRGDSPLHF
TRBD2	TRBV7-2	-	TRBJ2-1	TGTGCCAGCAGCCCGCAACTAGCGGGAGGATCAAATGAGCAGTTCTTC	CASSPQLAGGSNEQFF
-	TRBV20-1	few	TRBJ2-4	TGCAGTGCTAGGCCGGGCAAAAACATTCAGTACTTC	CSARPGKNIQYF
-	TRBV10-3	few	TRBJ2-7	TGTGCCATCAGGGACAGTTCCCGCGCCTACGAGCAGTACTTC	CAIRDSSRAYEQYF
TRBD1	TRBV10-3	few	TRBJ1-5	TGTGCCATCAGCGAACTTGGGACAGTAAATCAGCCCCAGCATTTT	CAISELGTVNQPQHF
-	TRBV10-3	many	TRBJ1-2	TGTGCCATCAACGGACAGTGGGCCTCCTATGGCTACACCTTC	CAINGQWASYGYTF
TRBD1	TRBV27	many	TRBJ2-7	TGTGCCAGCAGAAGGACAGGGGTATTATACGAGCAGTACTTC	CASRRTGVLYEQYF
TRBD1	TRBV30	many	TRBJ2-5	TGTGCCTGGGGACAGGGACAATTTGAGACCCAGTACTTC	CAWGQGQFETQYF
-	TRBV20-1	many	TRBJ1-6	TGCAGTGCTAGAGATCGAGGGGCCGGGGGAGGATCACCCCTCCACTTT	CSARDRGAGGGSPLHF
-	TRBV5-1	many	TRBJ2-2	TGCGCCAGCAGCTTGCAATCGATCGCGGCGAACACCGGGGAGCTGTTTTTT	CASSLQSIAANTGELFF
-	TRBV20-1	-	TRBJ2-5	TGCAGTGCTAGAGTCGCCACCCAAACCCCACGGTTC	CSARVATQTPRF
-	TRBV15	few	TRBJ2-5	TGTGCCACCAGCATCCAGGGGGGGGGGCAAGAGACCCAGTACTTC	CATSIQGGGQETQYF
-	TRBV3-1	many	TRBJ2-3	TGTGCCAGCAGCCAATTATCGGCGGGGAACACAGATACGCAGTATTTT	CASSQLSAGNTDTQYF
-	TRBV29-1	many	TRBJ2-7	TGCAGCGTGAGGCTCGTGGTGCTAGACCAAAACTCCTACGAGCAGTACTTC	CSVRLVVLDQNSYEQYF
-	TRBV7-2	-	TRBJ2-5	TGTGCCAGCAGCTTTGACAGAGGTGTGGTCCAGTACTTC	CASSFDRGVVQYF
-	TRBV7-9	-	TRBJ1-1	TGTGCCAGCAGCACCGGGGGGAACACTGAAGCTTTCTTT	CASSTGGNTEAFF
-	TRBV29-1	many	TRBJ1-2	TGCAGCGTGGGGGGGACCGCCGCTAACTATGGCTACACCTTC	CSVGGTAANYGYTF
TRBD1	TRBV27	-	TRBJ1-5	TGTGCCAGCAGAATAGGGACAGGCAATCAGCCCCAGCATTTT	CASRIGTGNQPQHF
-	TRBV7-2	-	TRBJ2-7	TGTGCCAGCAGCCTAAGGCAGTCCCTAGGCGAGCAGTACTTC	CASSLRQSLGEQYF
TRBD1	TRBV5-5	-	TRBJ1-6	TGTGCCAGCAGCTTGGTCCCAGGGGGCTTCGGGTATTCACCCCTCCACTTT	CASSLVPGGFGYSPLHF
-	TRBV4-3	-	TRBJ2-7	TGCGCCAGCAGCCCTTCTCGGACTGGCGCCTACGAGCAGTACTTC	CASSPSRTGAYEQYF
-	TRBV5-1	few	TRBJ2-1	TGCGCCAGCAGCTTGGGCTTGTTAGAGGCTGAGCAGTTCTTC	CASSLGLLEAEQFF
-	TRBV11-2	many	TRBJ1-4	TGTGCCAGCAGCTCGTCCTGGGAAAAACTGTTTTTT	CASSSSWEKLFF
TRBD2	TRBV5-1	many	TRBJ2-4	TGCGCCAGCAGCTTAAACTCCGGGACTAGCGGGCAAGCCAAAAACATTCAGTACTTC	CASSLNSGTSGQAKNIQYF